This TCR beta chain stems from a study of cytotoxic CD8 clonotypes in ibrutinib-treated CLL. General study findings and limits: Researchers report that baseline clonality outpaced age-matched healthy donors and tracked circulating CD8+ T-cell counts.

TCRdb's table, derived via immunoSEQ multiplex PCR, lists solely in-frame clones and lacks some. Among tens of thousands of clones, about three quarters were seen once, and the ten largest hold roughly 7.6%. The CDR3 consists of 14 residues. The germline CDR1 and CDR2 sequences are SGHVS and FNYEAQ. Deletions cut 2 bases from V and 4 bases from J, with 11 bases between. Worth noting for this clone: Its antigen remains unknown.

The sequenced sample was PBMCs, obtained before ibrutinib treatment. The TCR comes from a human donor with chronic lymphocytic leukemia. This chain joins TRBV7-6 and TRBJ2-5; D possibly matches TRBD1 or TRBD2 (6 bases each). The CDR3 sequence: CASSLSGGLETQYF. DNA of the CDR3: TGTGCCAGCAGCTTAAGTGGGGGGCTAGAGACCCAGTACTTC.